The present TCR beta chain was sequenced within a study of blood T cell repertoires in COVID-19 (dated by TCRdb to 2019 to 2021). Regarding the complete study: The collaborator samples originated in the United States, Italy and Spain and spanned the acute and convalescent phases of COVID-19. Nearly every sample came with metadata listing a de-identified subject ID, COVID-19 status, age in years and sex. The prospective study material was composed of cDNA or gDNA derived from T cells, B-cell-depleted T cells, or PBMCs. HLA class I and class II types, where available, came from metadata supplied by the sample provider rather than from assay-based typing. The dataset comprised deeply sampled blood TCRbeta repertoires from subjects exposed to, actively infected with, or recovered from COVID-19. The samples were drawn from the first 160 participants of the ongoing ImmuneRACE study and from some 1,300 subjects provided by 6 global collaborators. The repertoires were released in a freely available public database meant as a resource for research on the immune response to SARS-CoV-2. Overall results and qualifications from the work: How much clinical and demographic metadata was included differed by source and by participant, and the metadata was provided uncurated.

A note on this clone: The clone's antigen remains unknown. It has no much larger one-base neighbor in the sample; base qualities were not kept.

Collaborating institutions collected whole blood in K2EDTA tubes following their own protocols. For TCRbeta analysis, collaborators shipped samples in one of three forms: frozen whole blood, isolated PBMCs, or DNA extracted from either of those sample types. CDR1 MGHRA and CDR2 YSYEKL were looked up in the germline V gene. V is cut back by 2 bases and J by 1 base, with 6 bases in the junction unmatched. The CDR3 holds 16 amino acids from the cysteine to the phenylalanine. Only the CDR3 portion is preserved as DNA: 48 bases, with reading frame beginning at the first base. TCRbeta CDR3 regions were amplified from genomic DNA using the immunoSEQ Assay, a bias-controlled multiplex PCR. Turning to the authors' computational methods: The number of nucleated cells in each sample was estimated from the amplification of reference gene primers within the assay. To quantify the absolute abundance of each unique TCRbeta CDR3 rearrangement, sequence reads were collapsed and filtered. For each sample, productive Simpson clonality was calculated by taking the square root of Simpson's diversity index across productive rearrangements. TCRdb limited this immuneACCESS table to in-frame rearrangements with V and J called. A share of clones is missing; checked studies link under half to unresolved V genes, and the rest is unexplained. V, J and clone size derive from that table, while D and trimming were established from the DNA sequence. The table for this sample lists around 60,000 clones; about 76% of them were counted only once. The ten biggest clones cover 25% to 35% of the sample.

The sequence derives from an elderly woman with active or convalescent COVID-19. Sequencing used peripheral blood. The V and J genes are TRBV4-1 and TRBJ2-7; 9 bases in the junction line up with TRBD1. The DNA reads TGCGCCAGCAGCCAAAGATTAGACAGGGGGTCCTACGAGCAGTACTTC. It codes for CASSQRLDRGSYEQYF.